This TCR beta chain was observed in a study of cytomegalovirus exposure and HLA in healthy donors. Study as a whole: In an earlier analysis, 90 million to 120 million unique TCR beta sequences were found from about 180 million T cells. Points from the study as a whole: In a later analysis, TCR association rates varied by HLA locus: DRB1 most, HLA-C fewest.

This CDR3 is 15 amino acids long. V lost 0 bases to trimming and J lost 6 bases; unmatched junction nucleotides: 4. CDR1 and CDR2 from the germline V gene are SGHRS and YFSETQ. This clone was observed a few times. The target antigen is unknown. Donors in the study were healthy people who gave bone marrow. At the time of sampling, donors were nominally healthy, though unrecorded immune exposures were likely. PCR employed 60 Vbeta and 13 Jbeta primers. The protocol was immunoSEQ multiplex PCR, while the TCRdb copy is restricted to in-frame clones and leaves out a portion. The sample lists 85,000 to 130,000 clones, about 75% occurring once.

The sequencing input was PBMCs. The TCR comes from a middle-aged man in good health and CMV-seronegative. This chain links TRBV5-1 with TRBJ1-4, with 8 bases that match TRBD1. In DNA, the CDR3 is TGCGCCAGCAGCTTGGTGTCAGGGGGCGATGAAAAACTGTTTTTT. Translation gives CASSLVSGGDEKLFF. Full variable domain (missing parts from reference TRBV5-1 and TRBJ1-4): KAGVTQTPRYLIKTRGQQVTLSCSPISGHRSVSWYQQTPGQGLQFLFEYFSETQRNKGNFPGRFSGRQFSNSRSEMNVSTLELGDSALYLCASSLVSGGDEKLFFGSGTQLSVL.